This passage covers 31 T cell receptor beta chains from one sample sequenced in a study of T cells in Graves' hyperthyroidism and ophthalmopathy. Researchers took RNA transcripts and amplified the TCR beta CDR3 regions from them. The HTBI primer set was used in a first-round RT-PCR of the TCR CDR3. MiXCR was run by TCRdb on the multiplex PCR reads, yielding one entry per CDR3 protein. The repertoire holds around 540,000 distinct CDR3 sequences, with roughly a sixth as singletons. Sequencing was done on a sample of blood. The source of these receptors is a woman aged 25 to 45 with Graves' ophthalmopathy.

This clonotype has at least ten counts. CDR3 amino acids: CASSRRGLTYLIYEQYF. For the CDR3, the DNA is TGTGCCAGCAGTCGTAGGGGACTAACTTACCTAATCTACGAGCAGTACTTC. This rearrangement joins TRBV2 to TRBJ2-7, with TRBD2 matching over 7 bases. The CDR3 extends over 17 amino acids. Germline V CDR1 and CDR2: SNHLY, FYNNEI. Germline trimming cut 5 bases from V and 3 bases from J; bases unmatched to any gene: 16.

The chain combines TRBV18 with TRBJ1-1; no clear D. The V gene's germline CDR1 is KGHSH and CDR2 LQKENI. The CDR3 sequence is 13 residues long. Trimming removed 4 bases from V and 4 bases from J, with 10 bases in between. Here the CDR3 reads CASSRGPRTEAFF. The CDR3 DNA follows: TGTGCCAGCTCACGAGGGCCACGCACTGAAGCTTTCTTT.

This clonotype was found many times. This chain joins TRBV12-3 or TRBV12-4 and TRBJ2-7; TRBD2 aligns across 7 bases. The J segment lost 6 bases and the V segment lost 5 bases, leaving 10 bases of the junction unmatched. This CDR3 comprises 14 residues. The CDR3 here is CASSLTSARGEQYF. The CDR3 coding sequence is TGTGCCAGCAGTCTAACTAGCGCTAGGGGCGAGCAGTACTTC.

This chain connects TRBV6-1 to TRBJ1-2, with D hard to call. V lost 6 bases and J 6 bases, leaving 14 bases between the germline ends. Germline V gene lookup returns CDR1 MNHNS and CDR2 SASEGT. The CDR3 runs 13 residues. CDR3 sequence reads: CASSPIGPDGYTF. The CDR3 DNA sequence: TGTGCCAGCAGCCCGATAGGGCCTGATGGCTACACCTTC.

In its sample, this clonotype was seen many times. CDR3 sequence (DNA): TGTGCCAGCAGTTTTTACAGGGTTCCAGATACGCAGTATTTT. Its protein is CASSFYRVPDTQYF. The rearrangement joins TRBV28 to TRBJ2-3; maybe TRBD1 (6 bases). Germline CDR1 and CDR2: MDHEN and SYDVKM. V was pared by 3 bases and J by 4 bases, with 11 bases between. The CDR3 is 14 amino acids.

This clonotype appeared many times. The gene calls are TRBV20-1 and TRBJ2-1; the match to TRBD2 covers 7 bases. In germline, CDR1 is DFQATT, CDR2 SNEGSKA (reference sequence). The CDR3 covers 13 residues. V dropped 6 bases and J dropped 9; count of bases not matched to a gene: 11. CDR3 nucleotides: TGCAGTGCAAGTAGCGGGCGAACACCTGAGCAGTTCTTC. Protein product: CSASSGRTPEQFF.

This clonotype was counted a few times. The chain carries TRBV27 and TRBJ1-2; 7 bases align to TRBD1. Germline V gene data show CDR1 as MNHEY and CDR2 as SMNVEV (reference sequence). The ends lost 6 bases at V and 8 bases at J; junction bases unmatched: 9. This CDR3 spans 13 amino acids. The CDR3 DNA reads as TGTGCCAGCAGGGCTGACAGGGCAGGGGGCTACACCTTC. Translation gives CASRADRAGGYTF.

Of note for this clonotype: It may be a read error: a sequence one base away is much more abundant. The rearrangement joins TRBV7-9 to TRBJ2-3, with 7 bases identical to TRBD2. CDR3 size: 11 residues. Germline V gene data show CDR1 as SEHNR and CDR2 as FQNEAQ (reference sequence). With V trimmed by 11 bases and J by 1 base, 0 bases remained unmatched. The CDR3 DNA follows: TGTGCCGCGGGAGGCACAGATACGCAGTATTTT. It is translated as CAAGGTDTQYF. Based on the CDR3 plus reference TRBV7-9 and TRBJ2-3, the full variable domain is DTGVSQNPRHKITKRGQNVTFRCDPISEHNRLYWYRQTLGQGPEFLTYFQNEAQLEKSRLLSDRFSAERPKGSFSTLEIQRTEQGDSAMYLCAAGGTDTQYFGPGTRLTVL.

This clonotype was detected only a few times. DNA for the CDR3: TGCGCCAGCAGCCAAGATCAGTCCTCCCCCTACGAGCAGTACTTC. Translated, it gives CASSQDQSSPYEQYF. The rearrangement uses TRBV4-3 and TRBJ2-7; D is ambiguous. The CDR3 runs to 15 residues. Germline V lookup: CDR1 LGHNA, CDR2 YSLEER. Trimming removed 0 bases from V and 2 bases from J, with 11 bases in between.

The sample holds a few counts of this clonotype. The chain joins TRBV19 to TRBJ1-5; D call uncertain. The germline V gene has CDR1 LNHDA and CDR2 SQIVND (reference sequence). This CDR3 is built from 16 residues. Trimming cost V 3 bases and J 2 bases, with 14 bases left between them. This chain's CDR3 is CASSIRPLYGNQPQHF. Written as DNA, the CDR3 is TGTGCCAGTAGTATCCGGCCTCTCTATGGCAATCAGCCCCAGCATTTT.

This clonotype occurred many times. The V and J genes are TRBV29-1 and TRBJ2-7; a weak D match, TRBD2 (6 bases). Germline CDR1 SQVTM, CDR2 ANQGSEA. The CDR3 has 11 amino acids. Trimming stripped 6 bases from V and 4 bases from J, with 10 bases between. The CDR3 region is CSVRERYEQYF. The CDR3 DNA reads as TGCAGCGTACGGGAGAGGTACGAGCAGTACTTC.

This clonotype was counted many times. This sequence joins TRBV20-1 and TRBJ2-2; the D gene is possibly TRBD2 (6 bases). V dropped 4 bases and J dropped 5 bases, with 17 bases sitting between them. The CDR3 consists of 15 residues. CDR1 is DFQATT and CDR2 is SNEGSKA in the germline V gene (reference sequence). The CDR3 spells CSATNKREWTGELFF. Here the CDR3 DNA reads TGCAGTGCTACGAATAAACGGGAGTGGACCGGGGAGCTGTTTTTT.

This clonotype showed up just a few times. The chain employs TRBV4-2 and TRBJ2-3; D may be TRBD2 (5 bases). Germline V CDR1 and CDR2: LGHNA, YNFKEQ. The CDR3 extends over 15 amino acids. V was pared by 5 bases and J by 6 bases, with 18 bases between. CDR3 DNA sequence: TGTGCCAGCAGCTCTTACCGACTAAGTCGGGATACGCAGTATTTT. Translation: CASSSYRLSRDTQYF.

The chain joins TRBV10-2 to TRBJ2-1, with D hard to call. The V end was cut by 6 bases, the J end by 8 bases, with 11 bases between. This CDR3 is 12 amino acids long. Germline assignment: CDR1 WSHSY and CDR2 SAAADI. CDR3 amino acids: CASRPAADEQFF. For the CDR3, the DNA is TGCGCCAGCAGACCCGCTGCGGATGAGCAGTTCTTC.

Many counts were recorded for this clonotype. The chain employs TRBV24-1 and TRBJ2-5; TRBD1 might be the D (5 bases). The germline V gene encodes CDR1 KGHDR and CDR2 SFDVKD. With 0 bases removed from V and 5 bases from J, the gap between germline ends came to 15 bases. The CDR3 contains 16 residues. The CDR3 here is CATSDLVKGQFETQYF. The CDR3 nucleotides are TGTGCCACCAGTGATTTGGTGAAGGGGCAATTTGAGACCCAGTACTTC.

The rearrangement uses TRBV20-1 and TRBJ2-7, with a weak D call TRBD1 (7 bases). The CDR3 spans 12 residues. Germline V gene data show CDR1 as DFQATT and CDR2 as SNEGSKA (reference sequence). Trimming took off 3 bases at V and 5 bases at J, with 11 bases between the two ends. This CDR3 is CSASPGGNEQYF. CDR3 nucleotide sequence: TGCAGTGCTAGCCCAGGGGGGAACGAGCAGTACTTC.

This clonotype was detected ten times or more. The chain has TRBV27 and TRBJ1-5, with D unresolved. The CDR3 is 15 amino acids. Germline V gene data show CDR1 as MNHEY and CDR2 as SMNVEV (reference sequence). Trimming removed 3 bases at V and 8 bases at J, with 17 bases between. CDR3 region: CASSLGVGNGEPQHF. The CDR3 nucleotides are TGTGCCAGCAGTTTGGGAGTCGGGAATGGGGAGCCCCAGCATTTT.

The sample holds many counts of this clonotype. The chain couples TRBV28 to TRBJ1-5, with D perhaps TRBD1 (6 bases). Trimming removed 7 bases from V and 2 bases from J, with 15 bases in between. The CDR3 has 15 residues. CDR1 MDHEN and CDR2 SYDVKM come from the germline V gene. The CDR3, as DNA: TGTGCCAGCACCCCATCAGGGGTGGGCAATCAGCCCCAGCATTTT. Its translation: CASTPSGVGNQPQHF.

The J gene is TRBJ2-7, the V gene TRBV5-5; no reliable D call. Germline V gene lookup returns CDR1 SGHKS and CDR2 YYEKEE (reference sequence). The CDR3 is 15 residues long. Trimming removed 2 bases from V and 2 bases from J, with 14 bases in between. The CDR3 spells CASSFEARRTYEQYF. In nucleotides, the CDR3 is TGTGCCAGCAGCTTTGAGGCTAGGCGGACCTACGAGCAGTACTTC.

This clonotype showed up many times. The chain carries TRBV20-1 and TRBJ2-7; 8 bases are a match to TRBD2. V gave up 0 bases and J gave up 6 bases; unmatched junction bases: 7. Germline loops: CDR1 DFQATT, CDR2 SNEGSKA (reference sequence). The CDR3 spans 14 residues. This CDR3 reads CSARDPAGVGEQYF. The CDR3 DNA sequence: TGCAGTGCTAGAGATCCAGCGGGGGTAGGCGAGCAGTACTTC.

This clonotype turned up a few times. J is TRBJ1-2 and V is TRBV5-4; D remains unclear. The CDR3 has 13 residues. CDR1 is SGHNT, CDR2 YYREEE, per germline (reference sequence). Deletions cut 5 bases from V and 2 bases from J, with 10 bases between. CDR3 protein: CASRIQTNYGYTF. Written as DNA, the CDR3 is TGTGCCAGCAGGATCCAGACCAACTATGGCTACACCTTC.

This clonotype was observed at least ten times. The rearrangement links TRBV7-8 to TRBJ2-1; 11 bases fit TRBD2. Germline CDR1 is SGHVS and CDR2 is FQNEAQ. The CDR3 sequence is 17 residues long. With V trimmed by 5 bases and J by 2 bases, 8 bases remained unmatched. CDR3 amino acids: CASSLTSGMVAYNEQFF. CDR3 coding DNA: TGTGCCAGCAGCCTGACTAGCGGGATGGTAGCCTACAATGAGCAGTTCTTC.

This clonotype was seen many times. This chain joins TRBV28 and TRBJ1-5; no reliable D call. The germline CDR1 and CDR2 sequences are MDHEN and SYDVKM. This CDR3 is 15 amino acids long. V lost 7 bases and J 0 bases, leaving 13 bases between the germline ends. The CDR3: CASTLAPYSNQPQHF. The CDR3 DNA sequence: TGTGCCAGCACGTTAGCCCCGTATAGCAATCAGCCCCAGCATTTT.

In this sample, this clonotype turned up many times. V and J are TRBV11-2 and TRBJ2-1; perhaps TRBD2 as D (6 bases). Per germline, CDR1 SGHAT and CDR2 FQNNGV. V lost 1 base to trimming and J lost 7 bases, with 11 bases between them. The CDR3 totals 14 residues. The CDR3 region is CASSLAGTLNEQFF. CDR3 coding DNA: TGTGCCAGCAGCTTAGCGGGGACTCTAAATGAGCAGTTCTTC. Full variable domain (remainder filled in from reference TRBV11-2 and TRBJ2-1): EAGVAQSPRYKIIEKRQSVAFWCNPISGHATLYWYQQILGQGPKLLIQFQNNGVVDDSQLPKDRFSAERLKGVDSTLKIQPAKLEDSAVYLCASSLAGTLNEQFFGPGTRLTVL.

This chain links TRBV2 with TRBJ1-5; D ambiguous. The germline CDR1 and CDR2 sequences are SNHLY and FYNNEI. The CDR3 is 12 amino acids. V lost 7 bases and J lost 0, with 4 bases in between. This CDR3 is CASTASNQPQHF. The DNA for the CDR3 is TGTGCCAGCACAGCTAGCAATCAGCCCCAGCATTTT.

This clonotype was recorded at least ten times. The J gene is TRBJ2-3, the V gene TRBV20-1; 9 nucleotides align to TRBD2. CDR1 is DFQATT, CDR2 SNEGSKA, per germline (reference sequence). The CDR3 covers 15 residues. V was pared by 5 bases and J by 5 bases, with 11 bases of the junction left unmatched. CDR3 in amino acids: CSAHDFSGSRDTQYF. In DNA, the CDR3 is TGCAGTGCTCACGACTTTAGCGGGAGTAGAGATACGCAGTATTTT.

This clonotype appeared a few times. CDR3 nucleotide sequence: TGTGCCAGCAGCTCCGAACAGGGGGCAACCGGGGAGCTGTTTTTT. This sequence encodes CASSSEQGATGELFF. The V gene is TRBV27, the J gene TRBJ2-2; TRBD1 matches 9 bases. V lost 6 bases to trimming and J lost 5 bases; unmatched junction nucleotides: 7. Germline CDR1 is MNHEY and CDR2 is SMNVEV (reference sequence). The CDR3 has 15 amino acids.

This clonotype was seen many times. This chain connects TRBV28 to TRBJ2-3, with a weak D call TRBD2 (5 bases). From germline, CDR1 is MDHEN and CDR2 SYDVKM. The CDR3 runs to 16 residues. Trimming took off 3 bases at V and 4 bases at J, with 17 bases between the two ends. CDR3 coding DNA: TGTGCCAGCAGTTTGCCTACACGGGGTGGGGCAGATACGCAGTATTTT. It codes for CASSLPTRGGADTQYF. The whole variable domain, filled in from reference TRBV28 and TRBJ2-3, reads DVKVTQSSRYLVKRTGEKVFLECVQDMDHENMFWYRQDPGLGLRLIYFSYDVKMKEKGDIPEGYSVSREKKERFSLILESASTNQTSMYLCASSLPTRGGADTQYFGPGTRLTVL.

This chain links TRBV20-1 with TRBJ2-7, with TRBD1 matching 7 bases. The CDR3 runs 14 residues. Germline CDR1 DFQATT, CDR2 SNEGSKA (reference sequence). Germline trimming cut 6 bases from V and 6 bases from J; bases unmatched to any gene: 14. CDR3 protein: CSARQGPLGGEQYF. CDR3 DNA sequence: TGCAGTGCCAGACAGGGCCCTCTTGGGGGCGAGCAGTACTTC.

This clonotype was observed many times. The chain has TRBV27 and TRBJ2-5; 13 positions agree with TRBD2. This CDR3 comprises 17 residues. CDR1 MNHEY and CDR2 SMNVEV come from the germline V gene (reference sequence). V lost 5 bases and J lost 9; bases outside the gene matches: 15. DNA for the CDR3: TGTGCCAGCAGTCCCGATCGACTAGCGGGAGGCCTAGACCCCCAGTACTTC. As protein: CASSPDRLAGGLDPQYF.

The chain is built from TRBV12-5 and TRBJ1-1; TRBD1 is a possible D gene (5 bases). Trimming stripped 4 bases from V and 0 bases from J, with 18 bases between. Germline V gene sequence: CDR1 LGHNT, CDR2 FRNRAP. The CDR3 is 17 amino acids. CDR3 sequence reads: CASGYGVGPRMNTEAFF. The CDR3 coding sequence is TGTGCTAGTGGTTACGGGGTGGGACCTAGAATGAACACTGAAGCTTTCTTT.